Listed below are T cell receptor beta chains from one sample, sequenced in a study of blood T cell repertoires in COVID-19. The table came from immunoSEQ multiplex PCR; TCRdb's copy has only in-frame clones and leaves some out. The sample shows some 110,000 clones, 90% of them seen only once. The sample consisted of peripheral blood. These receptors were taken from a human donor with active COVID-19. The donor label of this sample is uncertain. CDR3s include the opening cysteine and the closing phenylalanine or tryptophan. D genes are given only for firm matches. Clone size appears in some rows only: once, few, many, or a class for an expanded clone.

abundance,j_gene,v_gene,d_gene,CDR3aa,CDR3nt
few,TRBJ1-4,TRBV7-2,TRBD1,CASRAGTAATNEKLFF,TGTGCCAGCAGAGCCGGGACAGCGGCAACTAATGAAAAACTGTTTTTT
NA,TRBJ2-7,TRBV4-1,NA,CASSQDQSQYYEQYF,TGCGCCAGCAGCCAAGACCAGTCTCAGTACTACGAGCAGTACTTC
NA,TRBJ2-3,TRBV6-2/TRBV6-3,NA,CASSPVSTDTQYF,TGTGCCAGCAGTCCGGTTAGCACAGATACGCAGTATTTT
NA,TRBJ1-1,TRBV7-9,NA,CASSLYGVGVPAFF,TGTGCCAGCAGCTTATACGGTGTCGGGGTTCCTGCTTTCTTT
NA,TRBJ1-1,TRBV4-3,TRBD1,CASSQEGTGYSTEAFF,TGCGCCAGCAGCCAAGAAGGGACAGGTTATAGCACTGAAGCTTTCTTT
NA,TRBJ2-7,TRBV27,TRBD1,CASRGTGTGDYEQYF,TGTGCCAGCAGAGGGACCGGGACAGGGGACTACGAGCAGTACTTC
NA,TRBJ2-2,TRBV3-1/TRBV3-2,NA,CASSQGLSTGELFF,TGTGCCAGCAGCCAAGGGCTCAGCACCGGGGAGCTGTTTTTT
NA,TRBJ1-2,TRBV6-1,NA,CASSEKSTSNYGYTF,TGTGCCAGCAGTGAAAAAAGCACCTCTAACTATGGCTACACCTTC
once,TRBJ2-1,TRBV27,NA,CASSWGWGGGPTYEQFF,TGTGCCAGCAGTTGGGGCTGGGGAGGGGGGCCCACATATGAGCAGTTCTTC
NA,TRBJ2-3,TRBV11-2,TRBD2,CASSLEVAGVGPDTQYF,TGTGCCAGCAGCTTAGAGGTAGCGGGGGTGGGCCCAGATACGCAGTATTTT
NA,TRBJ2-7,TRBV5-6,NA,CASSYGTTYEQYF,TGTGCCAGCAGCTACGGGACAACCTACGAGCAGTACTTC
NA,TRBJ1-5,TRBV2,NA,CASSVGQGTQPQHF,TGTGCCAGCAGTGTCGGGCAGGGGACTCAGCCCCAGCATTTT
NA,TRBJ2-1,TRBV6-2/TRBV6-3,NA,CASSYFGGAGIYNEQFF,TGTGCCAGCAGTTACTTCGGCGGGGCGGGTATTTACAATGAGCAGTTCTTC
NA,TRBJ2-1,TRBV9,TRBD2,CASSVAGGPANEQFF,TGTGCCAGCAGCGTAGCGGGGGGGCCTGCCAATGAGCAGTTCTTC
NA,TRBJ2-7,TRBV10-3,NA,CAIMGPYEQYF,TGTGCCATCATGGGCCCTTACGAGCAGTACTTC
NA,TRBJ2-3,TRBV15,TRBD2,CATSRDYSGGASTQYF,TGTGCCACCAGCAGAGATTACAGCGGGGGGGCCAGTACGCAGTATTTT
once,TRBJ1-1,TRBV6-5,NA,CASSWGGNTEAFF,TGTGCCAGCAGTTGGGGGGGGAACACTGAAGCTTTCTTT
NA,TRBJ2-7,TRBV13,TRBD2,CASSLVAGARSEQYF,TGTGCCAGCAGCTTAGTGGCGGGAGCCCGCTCTGAGCAGTACTTC
NA,TRBJ2-2,TRBV11-3,NA,CASSLASTGELFF,TGTGCCAGCAGCTTAGCCTCCACCGGGGAGCTGTTTTTT
NA,TRBJ2-5,TRBV19,TRBD1,CASSIDGPTGGKETQYF,TGTGCCAGTAGTATAGATGGGCCGACAGGGGGTAAAGAGACCCAGTACTTC
NA,TRBJ1-4,TRBV9,NA,CASSGDSFANEKLFF,TGTGCCAGCAGCGGCGACAGTTTCGCTAATGAAAAACTGTTTTTT
NA,TRBJ1-2,TRBV5-1,TRBD1,CASSFGQGGSGYTF,TGCGCCAGCAGCTTCGGACAGGGAGGATCTGGCTACACCTTC
NA,TRBJ2-7,TRBV7-8,NA,CASSLTGYEQYF,TGTGCCAGCAGCTTGACAGGCTACGAGCAGTACTTC
NA,TRBJ2-3,TRBV2,NA,CASSGGASTDTQYF,TGTGCCAGCAGTGGCGGGGCGAGCACAGATACGCAGTATTTT
NA,TRBJ2-5,TRBV6-1,NA,CASSEPARVQETQYF,TGTGCCAGCAGTGAACCCGCCAGGGTCCAAGAGACCCAGTACTTC
NA,TRBJ1-4,TRBV7-6,NA,CASSAGEVLFF,TGTGCCAGCAGCGCCGGGGAGGTTCTGTTTTTT
NA,TRBJ2-7,TRBV28,NA,CASSSQYEQYF,TGTGCCAGCAGTTCACAGTACGAGCAGTACTTC
NA,TRBJ1-6,TRBV19,NA,CASSPDRSSYNSPLHF,TGTGCCAGTAGCCCCGATAGGAGCTCCTATAATTCACCCCTCCACTTT
NA,TRBJ2-7,TRBV4-2,NA,CASSVPWTAAGEQYF,TGTGCCAGCAGCGTACCGTGGACAGCCGCAGGCGAGCAGTACTTC
NA,TRBJ1-1,TRBV18,NA,CASSSKAGNTEAFF,TGTGCCAGCTCCTCAAAGGCAGGGAACACTGAAGCTTTCTTT
once,TRBJ2-7,TRBV28,TRBD1,CASMGQGVHEQYF,TGTGCCAGCATGGGTCAGGGGGTCCACGAGCAGTACTTC
NA,TRBJ1-2,TRBV10-3,NA,CAMAQGPPNYGYTF,TGTGCCATGGCCCAGGGTCCTCCTAACTATGGCTACACCTTC
NA,TRBJ2-7,TRBV3-1/TRBV3-2,TRBD1,CASSQDEGAGYEQYF,TGTGCCAGCAGCCAAGATGAGGGGGCGGGCTACGAGCAGTACTTC
NA,TRBJ2-5,TRBV28,NA,CASSLWVASQETQYF,TGTGCCAGCAGTTTATGGGTAGCCTCCCAAGAGACCCAGTACTTC
NA,TRBJ1-1,TRBV7-9,NA,CASSFKRATAPEAFF,TGTGCCAGCAGCTTTAAGAGGGCGACGGCCCCTGAAGCTTTCTTT
NA,TRBJ2-7,TRBV4-2,NA,CASSQGSGDSYEQYF,TGTGCCAGCAGCCAAGGGTCAGGGGACTCCTACGAGCAGTACTTC
NA,TRBJ2-1,TRBV15,TRBD1,CATSRNIGDRGNEQFF,TGTGCCACCAGCAGAAATATAGGGGACAGGGGGAATGAGCAGTTCTTC